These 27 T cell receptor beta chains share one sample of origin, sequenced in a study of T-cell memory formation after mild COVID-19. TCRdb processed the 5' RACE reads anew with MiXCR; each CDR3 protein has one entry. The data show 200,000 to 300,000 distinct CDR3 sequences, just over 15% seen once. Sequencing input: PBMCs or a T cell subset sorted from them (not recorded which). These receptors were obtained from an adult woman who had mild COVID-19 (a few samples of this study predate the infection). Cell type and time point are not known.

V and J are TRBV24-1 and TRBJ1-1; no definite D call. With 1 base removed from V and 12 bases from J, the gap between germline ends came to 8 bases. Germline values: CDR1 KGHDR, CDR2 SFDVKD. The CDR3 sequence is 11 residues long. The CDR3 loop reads CATSDFKKSFF. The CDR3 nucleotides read TGTGCCACCAGTGATTTTAAGAAGTCTTTCTTT.

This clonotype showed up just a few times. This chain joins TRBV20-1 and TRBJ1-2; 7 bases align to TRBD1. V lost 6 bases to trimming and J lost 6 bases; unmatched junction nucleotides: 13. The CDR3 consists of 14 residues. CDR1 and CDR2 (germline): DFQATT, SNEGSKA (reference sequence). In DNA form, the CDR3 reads TGCAGTGCAAAAGAGACAGGGTACTATAATGGCTACACCTTC. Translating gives CSAKETGYYNGYTF.

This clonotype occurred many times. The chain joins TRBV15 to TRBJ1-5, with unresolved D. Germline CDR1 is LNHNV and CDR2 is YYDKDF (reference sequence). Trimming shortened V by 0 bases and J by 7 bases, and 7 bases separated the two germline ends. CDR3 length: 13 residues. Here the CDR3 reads CATSRDLGQPQHF. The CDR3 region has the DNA TGTGCCACCAGCAGAGATTTGGGGCAGCCCCAGCATTTT.

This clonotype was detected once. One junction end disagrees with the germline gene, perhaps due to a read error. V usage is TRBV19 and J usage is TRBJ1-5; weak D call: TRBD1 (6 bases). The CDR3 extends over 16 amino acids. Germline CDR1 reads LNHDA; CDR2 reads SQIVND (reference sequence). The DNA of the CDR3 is TGTGCCAGTAGTACCCACTCACAGGGATACAATAAGCCCCAGCATTTT. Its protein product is CASSTHSQGYNKPQHF.

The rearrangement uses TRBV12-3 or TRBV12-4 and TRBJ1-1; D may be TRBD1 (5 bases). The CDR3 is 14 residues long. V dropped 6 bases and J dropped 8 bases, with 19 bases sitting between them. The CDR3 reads CASSPDSLFAEAFF. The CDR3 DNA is TGTGCCAGCAGCCCCGACAGCCTATTCGCCGAAGCTTTCTTT.

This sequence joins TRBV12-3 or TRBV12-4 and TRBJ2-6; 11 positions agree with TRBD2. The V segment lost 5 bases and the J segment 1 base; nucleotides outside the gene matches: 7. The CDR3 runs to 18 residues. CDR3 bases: TGTGCCAGCAGTCCTAGCGGGAGGAAACTATCTGGGGCCAACGTCCTGACTTTC. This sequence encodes CASSPSGRKLSGANVLTF.

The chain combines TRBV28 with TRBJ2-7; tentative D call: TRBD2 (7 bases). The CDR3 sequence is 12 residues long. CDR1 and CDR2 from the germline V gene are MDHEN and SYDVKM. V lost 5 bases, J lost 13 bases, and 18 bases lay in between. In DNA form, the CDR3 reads TGTGCCAGCAGTGTGGCGCCGGGGGGCGTTTACTTC. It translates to CASSVAPGGVYF.

Here the CDR3 DNA reads TGTGCCAGCAGCTTAGTCCCCCTCCGGTCCTACGAGCAGTACTTC. Translating it yields CASSLVPLRSYEQYF. The V and J genes are TRBV11-2 and TRBJ2-7; D not resolved. V was cut by 1 base and J by 1 base, with 11 bases left in between. In germline, CDR1 is SGHAT, CDR2 FQNNGV. The CDR3 loop spans 15 amino acids.

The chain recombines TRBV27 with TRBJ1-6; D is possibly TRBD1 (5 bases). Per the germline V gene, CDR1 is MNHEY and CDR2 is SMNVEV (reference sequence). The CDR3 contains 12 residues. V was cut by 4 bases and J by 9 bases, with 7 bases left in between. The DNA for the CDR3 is TGTGCCAGCAGTTCAGGGTTTTCACCCCTCCACTTT. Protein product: CASSSGFSPLHF.

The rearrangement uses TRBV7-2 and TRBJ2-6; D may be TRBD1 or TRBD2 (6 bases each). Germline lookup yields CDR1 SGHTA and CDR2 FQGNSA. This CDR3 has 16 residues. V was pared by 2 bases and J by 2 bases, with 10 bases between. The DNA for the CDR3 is TGTGCCAGCAGCTTATACGGGGGCACTGGGGCCAACGTCCTGACTTTC. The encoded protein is CASSLYGGTGANVLTF.

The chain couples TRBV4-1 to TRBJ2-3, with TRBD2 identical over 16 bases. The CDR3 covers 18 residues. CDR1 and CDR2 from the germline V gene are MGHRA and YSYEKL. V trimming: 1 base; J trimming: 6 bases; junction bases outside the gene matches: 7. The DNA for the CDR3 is TGCGCCAGCAGCCAAGTGGGGACTAGCGGGGGGGCTTTCGATACGCAGTATTTT. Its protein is CASSQVGTSGGAFDTQYF.

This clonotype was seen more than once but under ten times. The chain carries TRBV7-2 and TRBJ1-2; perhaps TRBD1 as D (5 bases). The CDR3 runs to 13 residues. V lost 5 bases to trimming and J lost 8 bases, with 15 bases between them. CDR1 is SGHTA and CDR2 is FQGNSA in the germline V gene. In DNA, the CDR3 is TGTGCCAGCAGCCCTCGGGGGGGGGAAGGCTACACCTTC. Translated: CASSPRGGEGYTF.

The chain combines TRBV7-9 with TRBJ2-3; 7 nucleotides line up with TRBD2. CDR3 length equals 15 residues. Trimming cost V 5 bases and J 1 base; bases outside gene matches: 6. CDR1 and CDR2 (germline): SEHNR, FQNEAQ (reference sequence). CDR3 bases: TGTGCCAGCAGCCCGAGCGGGACCCGCACAGATACGCAGTATTTT. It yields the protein CASSPSGTRTDTQYF.

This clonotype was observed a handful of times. The CDR3 region has the DNA TGTGCCAGCAGCCAAGAAGGGGCGGTCGAGGTGTTAGGGGCTTTCTTT. It yields the protein CASSQEGAVEVLGAFF. The chain employs TRBV4-2 and TRBJ1-1, with D tentatively TRBD1 (5 bases). Trimming removed 0 bases from V and 11 bases from J, with 22 bases in between. This CDR3 spans 16 amino acids. Germline V gene sequence: CDR1 LGHNA, CDR2 YNFKEQ.

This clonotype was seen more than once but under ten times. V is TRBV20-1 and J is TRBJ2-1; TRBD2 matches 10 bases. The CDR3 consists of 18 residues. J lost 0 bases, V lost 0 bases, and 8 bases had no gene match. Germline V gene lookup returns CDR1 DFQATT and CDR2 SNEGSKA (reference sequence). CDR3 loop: CSARDRLSGGTSYNEQFF. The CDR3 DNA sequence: TGCAGTGCTAGAGATCGCCTTAGCGGGGGGACCTCCTACAATGAGCAGTTCTTC.

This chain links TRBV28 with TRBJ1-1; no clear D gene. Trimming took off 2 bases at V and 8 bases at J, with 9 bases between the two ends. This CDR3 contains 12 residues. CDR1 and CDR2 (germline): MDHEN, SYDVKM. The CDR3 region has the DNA TGTGCCAGCAGTTTAACGGGCAGGGAAGCTTTCTTT. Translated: CASSLTGREAFF.

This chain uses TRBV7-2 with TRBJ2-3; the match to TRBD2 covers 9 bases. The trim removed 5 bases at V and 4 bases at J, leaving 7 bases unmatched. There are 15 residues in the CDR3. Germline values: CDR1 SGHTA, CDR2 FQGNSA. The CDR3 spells CASSPGGGAPDTQYF. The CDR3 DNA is TGTGCCAGCAGCCCCGGCGGGGGGGCCCCAGATACGCAGTATTTT. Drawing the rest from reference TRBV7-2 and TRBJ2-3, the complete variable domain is GAGVSQSPSNKVTEKGKDVELRCDPISGHTALYWYRQSLGQGLEFLIYFQGNSAPDKSGLPSDRFSAERTGGSVSTLTIQRTQQEDSAVYLCASSPGGGAPDTQYFGPGTRLTVL.

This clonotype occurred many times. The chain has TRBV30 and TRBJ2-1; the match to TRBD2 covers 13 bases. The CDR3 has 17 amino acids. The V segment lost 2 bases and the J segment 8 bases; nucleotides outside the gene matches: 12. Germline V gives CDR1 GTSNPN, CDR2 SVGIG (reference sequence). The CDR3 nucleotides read TGTGCCTGGAGTAGAATAAGGACTAGCGGGAGTATCGATGAGCAGTTCTTC. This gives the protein CAWSRIRTSGSIDEQFF.

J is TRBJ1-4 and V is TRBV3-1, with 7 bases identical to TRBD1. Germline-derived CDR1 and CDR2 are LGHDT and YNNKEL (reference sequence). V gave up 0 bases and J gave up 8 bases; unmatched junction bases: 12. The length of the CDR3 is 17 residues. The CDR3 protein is CASSQDGDRASSEKLFF. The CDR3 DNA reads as TGTGCCAGCAGCCAAGATGGAGACAGGGCATCTTCCGAAAAACTGTTTTTT. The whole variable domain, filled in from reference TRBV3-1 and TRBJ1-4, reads DTAVSQTPKYLVTQMGNDKSIKCEQNLGHDTMYWYKQDSKKFLKIMFSYNNKELIINETVPNRFSPKSPDKAHLNLHINSLELGDSAVYFCASSQDGDRASSEKLFFGSGTQLSVL.

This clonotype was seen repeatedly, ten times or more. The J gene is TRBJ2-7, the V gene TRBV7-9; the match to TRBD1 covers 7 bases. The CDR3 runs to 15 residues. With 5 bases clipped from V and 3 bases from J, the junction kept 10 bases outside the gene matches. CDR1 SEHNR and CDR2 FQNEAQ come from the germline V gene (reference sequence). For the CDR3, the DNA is TGTGCCAGCAGCCCAAAGGGACAGAGTATCTACGAGCAGTACTTC. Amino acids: CASSPKGQSIYEQYF. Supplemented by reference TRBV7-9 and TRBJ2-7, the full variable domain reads DTGVSQNPRHKITKRGQNVTFRCDPISEHNRLYWYRQTLGQGPEFLTYFQNEAQLEKSRLLSDRFSAERPKGSFSTLEIQRTEQGDSAMYLCASSPKGQSIYEQYFGPGTRLTVT.

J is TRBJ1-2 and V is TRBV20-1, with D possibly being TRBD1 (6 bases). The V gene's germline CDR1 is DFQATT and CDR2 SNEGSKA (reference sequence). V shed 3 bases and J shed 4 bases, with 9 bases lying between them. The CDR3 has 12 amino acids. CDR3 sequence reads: CSARDRSYGYTF. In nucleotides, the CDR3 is TGCAGTGCTAGGGACAGATCCTATGGCTACACCTTC.

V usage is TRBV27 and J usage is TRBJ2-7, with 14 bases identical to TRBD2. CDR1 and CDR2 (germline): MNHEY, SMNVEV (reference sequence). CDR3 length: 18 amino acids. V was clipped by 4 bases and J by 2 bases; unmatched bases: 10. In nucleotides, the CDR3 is TGTGCCAGCAGTTCTCGGACTAGCGGGAGGACGGGCCCCTACGAGCAGTACTTC. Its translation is CASSSRTSGRTGPYEQYF.

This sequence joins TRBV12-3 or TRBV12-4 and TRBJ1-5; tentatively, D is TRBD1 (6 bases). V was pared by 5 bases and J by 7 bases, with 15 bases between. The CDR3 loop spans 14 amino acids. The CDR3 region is CASSPGQFRQPQHF. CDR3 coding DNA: TGTGCCAGCAGTCCCGGACAGTTTAGGCAGCCCCAGCATTTT.

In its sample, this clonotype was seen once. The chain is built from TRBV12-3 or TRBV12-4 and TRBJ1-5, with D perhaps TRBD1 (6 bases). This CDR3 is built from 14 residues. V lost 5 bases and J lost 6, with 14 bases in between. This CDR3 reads CASSKTGLSQPQHF. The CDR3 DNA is TGTGCCAGCAGTAAAACAGGGTTAAGTCAGCCCCAGCATTTT.

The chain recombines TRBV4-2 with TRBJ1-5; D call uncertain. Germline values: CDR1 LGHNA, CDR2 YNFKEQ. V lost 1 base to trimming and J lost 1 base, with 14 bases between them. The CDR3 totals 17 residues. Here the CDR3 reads CASSQVGEGLSNQPQHF. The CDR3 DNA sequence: TGTGCCAGCAGCCAAGTCGGGGAGGGATTAAGCAATCAGCCCCAGCATTTT.

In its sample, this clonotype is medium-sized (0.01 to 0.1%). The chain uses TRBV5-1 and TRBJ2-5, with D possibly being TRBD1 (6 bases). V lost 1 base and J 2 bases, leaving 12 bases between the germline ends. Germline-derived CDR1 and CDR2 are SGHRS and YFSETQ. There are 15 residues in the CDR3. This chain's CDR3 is CASSLPGRGQETQYF. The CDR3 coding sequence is TGCGCCAGCAGCTTGCCGGGAAGGGGGCAAGAGACCCAGTACTTC.

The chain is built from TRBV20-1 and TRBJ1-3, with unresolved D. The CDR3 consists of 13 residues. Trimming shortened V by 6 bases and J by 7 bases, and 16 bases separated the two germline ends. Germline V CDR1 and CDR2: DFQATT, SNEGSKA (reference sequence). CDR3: CSALRAGVNTIYF. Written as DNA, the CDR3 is TGCAGTGCATTGAGGGCCGGGGTGAACACCATATATTTT.